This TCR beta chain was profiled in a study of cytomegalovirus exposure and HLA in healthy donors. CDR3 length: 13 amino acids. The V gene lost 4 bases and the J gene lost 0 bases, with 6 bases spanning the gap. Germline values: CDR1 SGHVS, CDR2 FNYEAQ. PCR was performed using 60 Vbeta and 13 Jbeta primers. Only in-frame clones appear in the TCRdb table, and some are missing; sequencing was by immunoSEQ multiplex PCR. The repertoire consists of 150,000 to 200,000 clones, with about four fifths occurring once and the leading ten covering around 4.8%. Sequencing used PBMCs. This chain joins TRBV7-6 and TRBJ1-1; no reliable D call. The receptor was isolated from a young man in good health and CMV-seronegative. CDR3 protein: CASSSSVNTEAFF. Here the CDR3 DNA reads TGTGCCAGCAGCTCCTCAGTGAACACTGAAGCTTTCTTT. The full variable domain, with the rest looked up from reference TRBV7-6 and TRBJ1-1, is GAGVSQSPRYKVTKRGQDVALRCDPISGHVSLYWYRQALGQGPEFLTYFNYEAQQDKSGLPNDRFSAERPEGSISTLTIQRTEQRDSAMYRCASSSSVNTEAFFGQGTRLTVV.